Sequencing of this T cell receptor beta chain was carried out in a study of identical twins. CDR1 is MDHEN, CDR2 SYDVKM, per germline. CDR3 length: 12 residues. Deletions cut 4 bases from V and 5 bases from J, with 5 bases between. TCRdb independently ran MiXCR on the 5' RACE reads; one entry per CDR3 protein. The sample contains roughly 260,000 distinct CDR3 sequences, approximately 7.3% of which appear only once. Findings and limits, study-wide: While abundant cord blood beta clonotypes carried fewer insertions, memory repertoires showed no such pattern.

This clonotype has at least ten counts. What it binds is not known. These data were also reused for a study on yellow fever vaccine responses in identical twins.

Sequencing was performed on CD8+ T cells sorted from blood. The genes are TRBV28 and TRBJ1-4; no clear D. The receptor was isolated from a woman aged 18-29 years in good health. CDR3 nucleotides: TGTGCCAGCAGTTACTGGAATGAAAAACTGTTTTTT. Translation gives CASSYWNEKLFF. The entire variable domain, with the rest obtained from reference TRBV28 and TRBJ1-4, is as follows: DVKVTQSSRYLVKRTGEKVFLECVQDMDHENMFWYRQDPGLGLRLIYFSYDVKMKEKGDIPEGYSVSREKKERFSLILESASTNQTSMYLCASSYWNEKLFFGSGTQLSVL.